These 21 T cell receptor beta chains share one sample of origin, sequenced in a study of cytomegalovirus exposure and HLA in healthy donors. The PCR ran on 60 Vbeta and 13 Jbeta primers. Repertoires were generated with immunoSEQ multiplex PCR, while TCRdb's copy carries only in-frame clones and drops some. The table for this sample gives 70,000 to 80,000 clones. Sample: PBMCs. These receptor sequences come from a man aged 35 to 55 in good health and CMV-seronegative.

This chain joins TRBV7-8 and TRBJ2-7, with TRBD2 identical over 7 bases. CDR1 is SGHVS and CDR2 is FQNEAQ in the germline V gene. V was pared by 5 bases and J by 4 bases, with 11 bases of the junction left unmatched. The CDR3 spans 15 residues. For the CDR3, the DNA is TGTGCCAGCAGCCCCCCGGGGGAGGGTGCATACGAGCAGTACTTC. Its protein product is CASSPPGEGAYEQYF.

A word on this clone: The same CDR3 is also encoded by other DNA sequences in this sample. The chain joins TRBV30 to TRBJ2-2; the match to TRBD2 covers 13 bases. Germline lookup yields CDR1 GTSNPN and CDR2 SVGIG (reference sequence). V lost 0 bases to trimming and J lost 8 bases; unmatched junction nucleotides: 6. The CDR3 covers 16 residues. The CDR3 DNA reads TGTGCCTGGAGTGTGAGACTAGCGGGGGGCACTGGGGAGCTGTTTTTT. Translated, it gives CAWSVRLAGGTGELFF.

This sequence joins TRBV15 and TRBJ1-5, with 9 positions matching TRBD1. CDR1 is LNHNV, CDR2 YYDKDF, per germline (reference sequence). Germline trimming cut 3 bases from V and 6 bases from J; bases unmatched to any gene: 12. The CDR3 is 17 amino acids. CDR3 sequence: CATSSIRQGGMGQPQHF. The CDR3, as DNA: TGTGCCACCAGCAGTATCCGACAGGGGGGGATGGGTCAGCCCCAGCATTTT.

This chain connects TRBV30 to TRBJ1-2; D ambiguous. CDR1 GTSNPN and CDR2 SVGIG come from the germline V gene (reference sequence). This CDR3 is 12 amino acids long. Trimming pared 5 bases from V and 5 bases from J, leaving 12 bases between. The CDR3 DNA reads TGTGCCTGGCAGGCAGATGCTTATGGCTACACCTTC. As protein: CAWQADAYGYTF.

The chain carries TRBV5-1 and TRBJ2-1; D possibly corresponds to TRBD2 (6 bases). In germline, CDR1 is SGHRS, CDR2 YFSETQ. There are 15 residues in the CDR3. Trimming shortened V by 0 bases and J by 3 bases, and 10 bases separated the two germline ends. The CDR3 DNA is TGCGCCAGCAGCTTGGGGGGCGGGGACTACAATGAGCAGTTCTTC. As protein: CASSLGGGDYNEQFF.

The V gene is TRBV10-1, the J gene TRBJ1-1; TRBD1 matches at 7 bases. The CDR3 totals 14 residues. V was clipped by 6 bases and J by 0 bases; unmatched bases: 4. Germline loops: CDR1 WNHNN, CDR2 SYGVQD (reference sequence). The CDR3 loop is CASSPGQLNTEAFF. For the CDR3, the DNA is TGCGCCAGCAGCCCGGGACAGTTGAACACTGAAGCTTTCTTT.

J is TRBJ1-1 and V is TRBV5-1; 7 nucleotides line up with TRBD1. Germline V gene data show CDR1 as SGHRS and CDR2 as YFSETQ. CDR3 length equals 16 residues. V lost 1 base to trimming and J lost 0 bases; unmatched junction nucleotides: 6. The CDR3 loop is CASSLRPGGLNTEAFF. The CDR3 region has the DNA TGCGCCAGCAGCTTGCGGCCAGGGGGTTTGAACACTGAAGCTTTCTTT.

DNA for the CDR3: TGTGCCAGCAGCGTAGAAGAGGATCAGCCCCAGCATTTT. Residues: CASSVEEDQPQHF. V and J are TRBV9 and TRBJ1-5; D is undetermined. V dropped 0 bases and J dropped 5 bases, with 6 bases sitting between them. CDR1 and CDR2 from the germline V gene are SGDLS and YYNGEE. The length of the CDR3 is 13 residues.

The CDR3 reads CASSQDRVATEAFF. Here the CDR3 DNA reads TGTGCCAGCAGCCAAGACAGGGTGGCCACTGAAGCTTTCTTT. The chain combines TRBV11-2 with TRBJ1-1, with 7 bases aligning to TRBD1. The germline V gene has CDR1 SGHAT and CDR2 FQNNGV. J gave up 4 bases and V 5 bases, and 7 bases lay outside the gene matches. CDR3 length equals 14 residues.

The chain has TRBV28 and TRBJ1-5, with TRBD1 matching over 7 bases. The germline gives CDR1 MDHEN, CDR2 SYDVKM. This CDR3 has 15 residues. The junction had 3 bases not matched to a gene; V was cut back by 3 bases and J by 1 base. The DNA for the CDR3 is TGTGCCAGCAGTTTGGCAGGGGGGAGCAATCAGCCCCAGCATTTT. It encodes CASSLAGGSNQPQHF.

The chain links TRBV10-2 to TRBJ1-1; 8 bases are shared with TRBD1. CDR3 length: 14 residues. V trimming: 6 bases; J trimming: 0 bases; junction bases outside the gene matches: 3. From germline, CDR1 is WSHSY and CDR2 SAAADI. The CDR3 spells CASRGTGMNTEAFF. DNA of the CDR3: TGCGCCAGCAGGGGGACAGGAATGAACACTGAAGCTTTCTTT.

The V and J genes are TRBV5-5 and TRBJ1-1; no clear D. Germline V lookup: CDR1 SGHKS, CDR2 YYEKEE (reference sequence). Trimming took off 1 base at V and 1 base at J, with 11 bases between the two ends. CDR3 length equals 15 residues. CDR3 protein: CASSLSGGWNTEAFF. The CDR3 DNA sequence: TGTGCCAGCAGCTTGTCTGGCGGGTGGAACACTGAAGCTTTCTTT.

The chain has TRBV2 and TRBJ1-4; no firm D call. V was pared by 8 bases and J by 17 bases, with 15 bases between. CDR1 and CDR2 (germline): SNHLY, FYNNEI. The CDR3 is 10 amino acids. The CDR3 region has the DNA TGTGCCAGCTGGGAGACCCGTTCTTTTTTT. This sequence encodes CASWETRSFF.

The rearrangement uses TRBV13 and TRBJ2-2; D is perhaps TRBD2 (6 bases). V was pared by 7 bases and J by 1 base, with 10 bases between. The length of the CDR3 is 14 residues. From germline, CDR1 is PRHDT and CDR2 FYEKMQ (reference sequence). The CDR3: CASTIGRNTGELFF. The DNA for the CDR3 is TGTGCCAGCACTATCGGGAGGAACACCGGGGAGCTGTTTTTT.

The rearrangement uses TRBV4-2 and TRBJ1-2; no clear D gene. V gave up 4 bases and J gave up 8 bases, with 17 bases separating them. The CDR3 consists of 14 residues. Germline values: CDR1 LGHNA, CDR2 YNFKEQ. The CDR3 DNA reads TGTGCCAGCAGCCTCGGACGCGGTGAGGGAGGCTACACCTTC. Encoded protein: CASSLGRGEGGYTF.

The CDR3 is CASIQGVGNTEAFF. The CDR3 DNA sequence: TGCGCCAGCATACAAGGGGTGGGGAACACTGAAGCTTTCTTT. V is TRBV5-1 and J is TRBJ1-1; possible D gene TRBD1, 5 bases. Per germline, CDR1 SGHRS and CDR2 YFSETQ. This CDR3 has 14 amino acids. V lost 6 bases and J lost 1, with 13 bases in between.

The chain employs TRBV12-5 and TRBJ1-1, with TRBD1 as a possible D gene (5 bases). Germline V gives CDR1 LGHNT, CDR2 FRNRAP. The CDR3 has 15 amino acids. V was shortened by 6 bases and J by 0 bases, with 14 bases between the two germline ends. The CDR3 here is CASGEQTGLNTEAFF. CDR3 nucleotides: TGTGCTAGTGGGGAACAAACAGGTTTGAACACTGAAGCTTTCTTT.

The gene calls are TRBV28 and TRBJ1-1; D may be TRBD1 (5 bases). CDR3 length: 15 amino acids. CDR1 MDHEN and CDR2 SYDVKM come from the germline V gene. Trimming took 2 bases from V and 2 from J, leaving 12 bases between them. The CDR3 protein is CASSLTAGTNTEAFF. The CDR3 DNA reads TGTGCCAGCAGTTTAACGGCAGGGACTAACACTGAAGCTTTCTTT. The full variable domain, rest sourced from reference TRBV28 and TRBJ1-1, is DVKVTQSSRYLVKRTGEKVFLECVQDMDHENMFWYRQDPGLGLRLIYFSYDVKMKEKGDIPEGYSVSREKKERFSLILESASTNQTSMYLCASSLTAGTNTEAFFGQGTRLTVV.

The V and J genes are TRBV28 and TRBJ2-5; 7 positions match TRBD1. The CDR3 consists of 15 residues. Germline V gene data show CDR1 as MDHEN and CDR2 as SYDVKM. With V trimmed by 3 bases and J by 5 bases, 9 bases remained unmatched. The CDR3 protein is CASSFGQAQGETQYF. The DNA for the CDR3 is TGTGCCAGCAGTTTCGGACAGGCCCAGGGTGAGACCCAGTACTTC.

This chain links TRBV2 with TRBJ2-1; 10 nucleotides align to TRBD2. The CDR3 runs to 18 residues. Germline V gene sequence: CDR1 SNHLY, CDR2 FYNNEI. J was trimmed by 0 bases and V by 6 bases; bases with no gene match: 11. CDR3 DNA sequence: TGTGCCAGCAGACCCTCTAGCGGGGGCCTCAGCTCCTACAATGAGCAGTTCTTC. Translated: CASRPSSGGLSSYNEQFF.

This sequence joins TRBV5-6 and TRBJ1-3; 7 bases are a match to TRBD1. This CDR3 region has 15 residues. Germline V CDR1 and CDR2: SGHDT, YYEEEE. V shed 4 bases, J shed 1 base, and the junction held 5 bases outside the gene matches. The CDR3, as DNA: TGTGCCAGCAGCCCGACAGGGTGGTCTGGAAACACCATATATTTT. Protein sequence: CASSPTGWSGNTIYF. Supplemented by reference TRBV5-6 and TRBJ1-3, the full variable domain reads DAGVTQSPTHLIKTRGQQVTLRCSPKSGHDTVSWYQQALGQGPQFIFQYYEEEERQRGNFPDRFSGHQFPNYSSELNVNALLLGDSALYLCASSPTGWSGNTIYFGEGSWLTVV.